A single sample is the source of the 23 T cell receptor beta chains below, sequenced in a study of immune cell composition in non-small cell lung cancer. Using immunoSEQ multiplex PCR, the repertoire was profiled, and TCRdb retains in-frame clones only, with some absent. The sample gives 14,000 to 15,000 clones, 69% of which show up once; around 6.8% is in the top ten. The specimen sequenced was lung tumor tissue. The receptors here all came from a human donor with non-small cell lung cancer.

The chain joins TRBV28 to TRBJ2-7; TRBD2 might be the D (6 bases). Trimming pared 2 bases from V and 7 bases from J, leaving 15 bases between. This CDR3 is 14 amino acids long. The V gene's germline CDR1 is MDHEN and CDR2 SYDVKM. The CDR3 nucleotides are TGTGCCAGCAGTTTACCCATGCTAGGAGGGGAGCAGTACTTC. It codes for CASSLPMLGGEQYF.

The rearrangement uses TRBV5-1 and TRBJ2-2; D not certain. Trimming pared 5 bases from V and 5 bases from J, leaving 7 bases between. The CDR3 length is 12 residues. CDR1 is SGHRS and CDR2 is YFSETQ in the germline V gene. CDR3: CASSFGTGELFF. The CDR3 bases are TGCGCCAGCAGTTTCGGGACCGGGGAGCTGTTTTTT.

The DNA for the CDR3 is TGTGCCAGCAGCCAGGACAGGGGTCAAGAGACCCAGTACTTC. Protein sequence: CASSQDRGQETQYF. This chain links TRBV7-2 with TRBJ2-5; 9 nucleotides line up with TRBD1. The germline gives CDR1 SGHTA, CDR2 FQGNSA. This CDR3 comprises 14 residues. V lost 5 bases, J lost 2 bases, and 3 bases stayed unmatched.

The chain combines TRBV19 with TRBJ1-2, with D hard to call. The CDR3 runs to 13 residues. Germline CDR1 LNHDA, CDR2 SQIVND (reference sequence). V dropped 1 base and J dropped 2 bases, with 5 bases sitting between them. The CDR3 reads CASSIGRNYGYTF. In DNA form, the CDR3 reads TGTGCCAGTAGTATAGGCAGGAACTATGGCTACACCTTC.

The chain has TRBV5-4 and TRBJ2-1, with 8 positions matching TRBD1. The V segment lost 0 bases and the J segment 11 bases; nucleotides outside the gene matches: 10. The CDR3 has 15 amino acids. The germline gives CDR1 SGHNT, CDR2 YYREEE (reference sequence). The CDR3 loop reads CASSLESWGTGKQFF. As DNA, the CDR3 is TGTGCCAGCAGCTTGGAAAGTTGGGGGACAGGAAAGCAGTTCTTC.

The chain is built from TRBV6-1 and TRBJ1-1; weak D call: TRBD1 (5 bases). Germline CDR1 reads MNHNS; CDR2 reads SASEGT. The V gene lost 3 bases and the J gene lost 0 bases, with 8 bases spanning the gap. This CDR3 has 14 amino acids. CDR3 protein: CASSDRGMNTEAFF. CDR3 nucleotide sequence: TGTGCCAGCAGTGACCGGGGGATGAACACTGAAGCTTTCTTT.

The chain combines TRBV7-9 with TRBJ2-5; perhaps TRBD2 as D (6 bases). Trimming pared 5 bases from V and 2 bases from J, leaving 15 bases between. Germline CDR1 reads SEHNR; CDR2 reads FQNEAQ (reference sequence). The CDR3 totals 15 residues. The CDR3 loop is CASSRALGGQETQYF. DNA of the CDR3: TGTGCCAGCAGCCGCGCCCTCGGGGGACAAGAGACCCAGTACTTC.

This clone was seen a few times. V and J are TRBV12-5 and TRBJ2-7; D call uncertain. The germline V gene has CDR1 LGHNT and CDR2 FRNRAP. Trimming removed 1 base at V and 4 bases at J, with 8 bases between. This CDR3 spans 13 amino acids. The CDR3 DNA reads TGTGCTAGTGGTTTGGGACTCCCGTACGAGCAGTACTTC. It translates to CASGLGLPYEQYF.

Only a few counts were recorded for this clone. The V call is TRBV7-9, the J call TRBJ2-7; D perhaps matches TRBD1 (5 bases). V lost 5 bases, J lost 6 bases, and 8 bases lay in between. The CDR3 covers 11 residues. The germline V gene encodes CDR1 SEHNR and CDR2 FQNEAQ (reference sequence). The CDR3 DNA sequence: TGTGCCAGCAGCCAGGGCCTCGAGCAGTACTTC. It specifies CASSQGLEQYF.

The rearrangement joins TRBV5-1 to TRBJ2-5; D is possibly TRBD2 (6 bases). The V gene's germline CDR1 is SGHRS and CDR2 YFSETQ. This CDR3 spans 15 amino acids. Trimming shortened V by 0 bases and J by 2 bases, and 11 bases separated the two germline ends. In nucleotides, the CDR3 is TGCGCCAGCAGCTTGGCGGCGGGGCAACAAGAGACCCAGTACTTC. It is translated as CASSLAAGQQETQYF.

The V gene is TRBV7-9, the J gene TRBJ2-5; 11 nucleotides align to TRBD2. J was trimmed by 0 bases and V by 2 bases; bases with no gene match: 5. In germline, CDR1 is SEHNR, CDR2 FQNEAQ (reference sequence). The CDR3 sequence is 17 residues long. CDR3 sequence: CASSLSLAGGHQETQYF. CDR3 nucleotides: TGTGCCAGCAGCTTATCGCTAGCGGGGGGTCACCAAGAGACCCAGTACTTC.

The CDR3 loop is CASSFLVTGGNTEAFF. In nucleotides, the CDR3 is TGTGCCAGCAGCTTCCTCGTCACAGGGGGGAACACTGAAGCTTTCTTT. This chain links TRBV9 with TRBJ1-1; 8 bases match TRBD1. The CDR3 extends over 16 amino acids. CDR1 and CDR2 from the germline V gene are SGDLS and YYNGEE. Trimming removed 4 bases from V and 1 base from J; junction bases left unmatched: 9.

This clone appeared a few times. The chain uses TRBV19 and TRBJ1-1; perhaps TRBD1 as D (5 bases). Germline loops: CDR1 LNHDA, CDR2 SQIVND (reference sequence). V dropped 5 bases and J dropped 4 bases, with 17 bases sitting between them. The CDR3 has 15 residues. The CDR3 sequence: CASSGGGLAGTEAFF. CDR3 DNA: TGTGCCAGTAGTGGGGGAGGGTTGGCGGGCACTGAAGCTTTCTTT.

The chain recombines TRBV7-3 with TRBJ1-1; 9 bases fit TRBD1. V lost 5 bases and J lost 5; bases outside the gene matches: 6. CDR3 length: 14 amino acids. Per germline, CDR1 SGHTA and CDR2 FQGTGA. CDR3 in DNA: TGTGCCAGCAGCCTACAGGGGGCGGGAACTGAAGCTTTCTTT. It translates to CASSLQGAGTEAFF.

The chain combines TRBV5-1 with TRBJ2-4; the D gene is possibly TRBD1 (6 bases). Germline values: CDR1 SGHRS, CDR2 YFSETQ. This CDR3 region has 14 residues. V lost 4 bases and J lost 5, with 13 bases in between. In DNA, the CDR3 is TGCGCCAGCAGCCTCCTGGCAGGGGAAAACATTCAGTACTTC. Protein product: CASSLLAGENIQYF.

The V gene is TRBV7-2, the J gene TRBJ1-1; a weak D match, TRBD1 (5 bases). The CDR3 has 13 residues. The V gene lost 1 base and the J gene lost 4 bases, with 7 bases spanning the gap. From germline, CDR1 is SGHTA and CDR2 FQGNSA. CDR3 coding DNA: TGTGCCAGCAGCTTAGTAAGGGGCACTGAAGCTTTCTTT. This codes for CASSLVRGTEAFF. The full variable domain, its missing parts supplied by reference TRBV7-2 and TRBJ1-1, is GAGVSQSPSNKVTEKGKDVELRCDPISGHTALYWYRQSLGQGLEFLIYFQGNSAPDKSGLPSDRFSAERTGGSVSTLTIQRTQQEDSAVYLCASSLVRGTEAFFGQGTRLTVV.

V usage is TRBV10-3 and J usage is TRBJ2-7; D unclear. Trimming shortened V by 6 bases and J by 7 bases, and 13 bases separated the two germline ends. This CDR3 has 12 residues. Germline CDR1 and CDR2: ENHRY and SYGVKD. CDR3 sequence (DNA): TGTGCCATCAGGGATAACAGTAGAGAGCAGTACTTC. Encoded protein: CAIRDNSREQYF.

By share, this clone ranks as large. This chain connects TRBV7-2 to TRBJ2-7; D perhaps matches TRBD2 (5 bases). CDR1 is SGHTA and CDR2 is FQGNSA in the germline V gene. This CDR3 spans 15 amino acids. The V gene lost 0 bases and the J gene lost 4 bases, with 13 bases spanning the gap. The CDR3 DNA follows: TGTGCCAGCAGCTTAGCGTCGGGGTCGGGGTACGAGCAGTACTTC. Encoded protein: CASSLASGSGYEQYF.

The chain carries TRBV6-6 and TRBJ2-3; D is undetermined. The ends were cut back, 2 bases at V and 0 bases at J, with 6 bases in the middle. Germline V CDR1 and CDR2: MNHNY, SVGAGI (reference sequence). This CDR3 has 14 residues. The CDR3 DNA sequence: TGTGCCAGCAGTTACGAGGTTAGCACAGATACGCAGTATTTT. Translated, it gives CASSYEVSTDTQYF.

The chain's CDR3 is CASSLLGEDYNEQFF. CDR3 nucleotide sequence: TGTGCCAGCAGCCTCCTTGGAGAGGACTACAATGAGCAGTTCTTC. The chain employs TRBV6-1 and TRBJ2-1; D ambiguous. There are 15 residues in the CDR3. CDR1 is MNHNS, CDR2 SASEGT, per germline. Trimming removed 6 bases at V and 3 bases at J, with 15 bases between.

The chain joins TRBV7-9 to TRBJ1-1, with D maybe TRBD1 (5 bases). Germline V lookup: CDR1 SEHNR, CDR2 FQNEAQ (reference sequence). V dropped 4 bases and J dropped 10 bases, with 16 bases sitting between them. This CDR3 comprises 13 residues. The CDR3 loop is CASSSSGIWRAFF. CDR3 DNA: TGTGCCAGCAGCTCCTCAGGGATTTGGAGAGCTTTCTTT.

This clone was seen only once. V gene TRBV21-1 combines with J gene TRBJ2-1; the D call in the table, TRBD2, was not verified against the DNA. TRBV21-1 is a pseudogene locus. The CDR3 covers 17 residues. CDR3 in DNA: TGTGCCAGCAGCGGGTGCCCCGGTGGGGGGGCTCTAAATGAGCAGTTCTTC. Translation gives CASSGCPGGGALNEQFF.

This clone was counted a few times. The J gene is TRBJ2-7, the V gene TRBV5-6; D is ambiguous. CDR1 is SGHDT, CDR2 YYEEEE, per germline. Trimming shortened V by 2 bases and J by 5 bases, and 5 bases separated the two germline ends. The CDR3 consists of 11 residues. CDR3 DNA: TGTGCCAGCAGCTTAACGGACGAGCAGTACTTC. This translates into CASSLTDEQYF.